The T cell receptor beta chain under discussion was sequenced for a study of human T cells and chemical hapten exposure. Background on the study: Patches with 0.01% DPC went on the upper back, and the tests were read at 6 days.

Many counts were recorded for this clonotype. Time point described: pre-sensitization, week 0. As for treatment: therapeutic diphenylcyclopropenone sensitization with weekly scalp DPC. The CDR3 spans 16 residues. V lost 5 bases and J lost 0, with 14 bases in between. Per the germline V gene, CDR1 is DFQATT and CDR2 is SNEGSKA (reference sequence). Each CDR3 protein gets one entry after TCRdb re-called the RACE reads with MiXCR. The data show 35,000 to 50,000 distinct CDR3 sequences, roughly a tenth seen once. The clonotype originates from a man under 40 with alopecia areata. Some clones in this sample may be carry-over from other donors' samples. V and J are TRBV20-1 and TRBJ2-6; no clear D gene. The source material was whole blood, sampled in connection with sensitization to the hapten diphenylcyclopropenone (DPC). Written as DNA, the CDR3 is TGCAGTGCTTGGGCCCTTATGGGCTCTGGGGCCAACGTCCTGACTTTC. It is translated as CSAWALMGSGANVLTF.